The 32 T cell receptor beta chains listed next were all sequenced from one sample in a study of blood T cell repertoires in COVID-19. Profiled with immunoSEQ multiplex PCR; TCRdb holds only in-frame clones, not every one. Here the sample spans around 60,000 clones, over 80% being singletons. The sample was peripheral blood. Every receptor here comes from a woman aged 80 or older with acute or convalescent COVID-19.

V and J are TRBV7-3 and TRBJ1-6; D perhaps matches TRBD1 (5 bases). The germline V and J ends were trimmed by 5 bases and 5 bases, with 10 bases remaining between them. The length of the CDR3 is 14 residues. The germline gives CDR1 SGHTA, CDR2 FQGTGA. CDR3 protein: CASSRGLDNSPLHF. CDR3 coding DNA: TGTGCCAGCAGCCGGGGACTCGATAATTCACCCCTCCACTTT.

This chain joins TRBV12-5 and TRBJ1-1, with 9 positions matching TRBD1. With V trimmed by 6 bases and J by 1 base, 3 bases remained unmatched. This CDR3 contains 14 residues. The germline gives CDR1 LGHNT, CDR2 FRNRAP. The CDR3 protein is CASGSGQGNTEAFF. The CDR3, as DNA: TGTGCTAGTGGGTCGGGACAGGGGAACACTGAAGCTTTCTTT.

The chain joins TRBV24-1 to TRBJ2-1, with TRBD2 matching 10 bases. The length of the CDR3 is 15 residues. Trimming removed 3 bases from V and 10 bases from J; junction bases left unmatched: 8. CDR1 is KGHDR and CDR2 is SFDVKD in the germline V gene. CDR3 loop: CATSDGGTSVREQFF. CDR3 DNA sequence: TGTGCCACCAGTGATGGCGGGACTAGCGTGAGGGAGCAGTTCTTC.

The rearrangement links TRBV9 to TRBJ2-5, with TRBD2 as a possible D gene (6 bases). In germline, CDR1 is SGDLS, CDR2 YYNGEE. The CDR3 covers 16 residues. V lost 4 bases and J lost 5, with 21 bases in between. Here the CDR3 reads CASSPRRGPSAETQYF. DNA of the CDR3: TGTGCCAGCAGCCCGAGGCGGGGACCCTCGGCGGAGACCCAGTACTTC. Together with reference TRBV9 and TRBJ2-5, the CDR3 gives the full variable domain: DSGVTQTPKHLITATGQRVTLRCSPRSGDLSVYWYQQSLDQGLQFLIQYYNGEERAKGNILERFSAQQFPDLHSELNLSSLELGDSALYFCASSPRRGPSAETQYFGPGTRLLVL.

This chain connects TRBV7-6 to TRBJ2-7; 7 positions agree with TRBD1. CDR1 SGHVS and CDR2 FNYEAQ come from the germline V gene. The CDR3 sequence is 16 residues long. V lost 5 bases, J lost 3 bases, and 13 bases stayed unmatched. The CDR3 here is CASSPSPGQLVYEQYF. CDR3 DNA: TGTGCCAGCAGCCCCTCTCCGGGACAGTTAGTCTACGAGCAGTACTTC.

This clone appeared a few times. V gene TRBV12-3 or TRBV12-4 combines with J gene TRBJ1-1; 8 bases match TRBD1. This CDR3 region has 12 residues. Losses at the gene ends were 1 base for V and 8 bases for J; bases not matched to a gene: 0. The CDR3 reads CASSLGTGEAFF. CDR3 in DNA: TGTGCCAGCAGTTTAGGGACAGGGGAAGCTTTCTTT.

The chain joins TRBV2 to TRBJ2-1; D not resolved. This CDR3 comprises 13 residues. Germline V gives CDR1 SNHLY, CDR2 FYNNEI. The germline V and J ends were trimmed by 2 bases and 1 base, with 3 bases remaining between them. Here the CDR3 reads CASSERSYNEQFF. The CDR3, as DNA: TGTGCCAGCAGTGAACGGTCCTACAATGAGCAGTTCTTC.

The chain employs TRBV19 and TRBJ2-7, with 10 bases identical to TRBD2. J lost 7 bases, V lost 7 bases, and 10 bases had no gene match. From germline, CDR1 is LNHDA and CDR2 SQIVND (reference sequence). The CDR3 totals 14 residues. The DNA of the CDR3 is TGTGCCAGTAAGGATCGAGCGGGAGGGAGGGAGCAGTACTTC. Its translation: CASKDRAGGREQYF.

The gene calls are TRBV27 and TRBJ1-2; D ambiguous. This CDR3 is built from 15 residues. The V and J ends lost 3 bases and 8 bases respectively, with 19 bases between them. In germline, CDR1 is MNHEY, CDR2 SMNVEV (reference sequence). In nucleotides, the CDR3 is TGTGCCAGCAGTTTTGCGGGTGGTTGGGTTTCGGGCTACACCTTC. Translation gives CASSFAGGWVSGYTF.

This clone was recorded a few times. The chain has TRBV11-1 and TRBJ2-1; weak D call: TRBD2 (5 bases). The CDR3 contains 14 residues. CDR1 SGHAT and CDR2 FQDESV come from the germline V gene (reference sequence). V lost 3 bases and J 7 bases, leaving 13 bases between the germline ends. The CDR3 sequence: CASSFLVGVNEQFF. The CDR3 DNA reads as TGTGCCAGCAGCTTTCTGGTCGGGGTTAATGAGCAGTTCTTC. The full variable domain, completed using reference TRBV11-1 and TRBJ2-1, is EAEVAQSPRYKITEKSQAVAFWCDPISGHATLYWYRQILGQGPELLVQFQDESVVDDSQLPKDRFSAERLKGVDSTLKIQPAELGDSAMYLCASSFLVGVNEQFFGPGTRLTVL.

This clone was recorded a few times. This sequence joins TRBV2 and TRBJ1-5; D unclear. Trimming stripped 2 bases from V and 2 bases from J, with 10 bases between. Per the germline V gene, CDR1 is SNHLY and CDR2 is FYNNEI. CDR3 length: 15 residues. The CDR3: CASSERVFGNQPQHF. The CDR3 bases are TGTGCCAGCAGTGAACGGGTTTTCGGCAATCAGCCCCAGCATTTT.

The V gene is TRBV5-1, the J gene TRBJ2-1; TRBD2 matches at 13 bases. The CDR3 runs 18 residues. Unmatched junction bases numbered 12, after V lost 7 bases and J lost 2 bases. The germline gives CDR1 SGHRS, CDR2 YFSETQ. CDR3 bases: TGCGCCAGCGGAAGACTAGCGGGAGGCTCCAGGGCCTACAATGAGCAGTTCTTC. This encodes CASGRLAGGSRAYNEQFF.

This chain uses TRBV9 with TRBJ1-5; D not certain. The CDR3 has 15 residues. Germline V gives CDR1 SGDLS, CDR2 YYNGEE. V was clipped by 0 bases and J by 7 bases, with 14 bases between them. The CDR3 DNA is TGTGCCAGCAGCGTAGCTGGCGGGGAAGGACAGCCCCAGCATTTT. Its protein product is CASSVAGGEGQPQHF.

The chain uses TRBV7-3 and TRBJ2-7, with 14 bases aligning to TRBD2. The CDR3 loop spans 15 amino acids. Looked up from germline, CDR1 is SGHTA and CDR2 is FQGTGA. The V gene end was trimmed by 4 bases and the J gene end by 4 bases; junction bases not matched to a gene: 3. CDR3 DNA sequence: TGTGCCAGCAGCTCGGGGACTAGCGGGAGTTACGAGCAGTACTTC. It specifies CASSSGTSGSYEQYF.

The V gene is TRBV12-3 or TRBV12-4, the J gene TRBJ1-6; D not certain. V dropped 3 bases and J dropped 9 bases, with 9 bases sitting between them. There are 13 residues in the CDR3. CDR3 sequence: CASSFTESSPLHF. CDR3 nucleotides: TGTGCCAGCAGTTTCACCGAGTCTTCACCCCTCCACTTT.

The V call is TRBV4-1, the J call TRBJ2-7, with 10 bases identical to TRBD2. This CDR3 contains 16 residues. V lost 3 bases and J lost 2; bases outside the gene matches: 7. Germline values: CDR1 MGHRA, CDR2 YSYEKL. The CDR3 DNA follows: TGCGCCAGCAGCCATCAAAGCGGGGGGGCCCCCTACGAGCAGTACTTC. It codes for CASSHQSGGAPYEQYF.

The V and J genes are TRBV4-1 and TRBJ1-1; 8 bases agree with TRBD1. V dropped 6 bases and J dropped 5; count of bases not matched to a gene: 8. Germline V lookup: CDR1 MGHRA, CDR2 YSYEKL. The CDR3 contains 14 residues. The CDR3 is CASRRQGIVTEAFF. Written as DNA, the CDR3 is TGCGCCAGCAGGCGACAGGGGATCGTTACTGAAGCTTTCTTT.

V and J are TRBV19 and TRBJ2-3; 8 bases are a match to TRBD1. V lost 1 base, J lost 3 bases, and 3 bases stayed unmatched. The V gene's germline CDR1 is LNHDA and CDR2 SQIVND (reference sequence). CDR3 length: 15 amino acids. DNA for the CDR3: TGTGCCAGTAGTATAGCTGACAGGGGTACAGATACGCAGTATTTT. Its translation: CASSIADRGTDTQYF.

This clone came up once. This chain links TRBV6-2 or TRBV6-3 with TRBJ1-5; possible D gene TRBD1, 6 bases. This CDR3 is built from 15 residues. Germline V gene lookup returns CDR1 MNHEY and CDR2 SVGEGT. V was cut by 1 base and J by 4 bases, with 11 bases left in between. CDR3 sequence (DNA): TGTGCCAGCAGTTACTTGCGGGGGGCAAATCAGCCCCAGCATTTT. Amino acids: CASSYLRGANQPQHF.

The chain is built from TRBV6-5 and TRBJ2-2; D is unclear. This CDR3 contains 16 residues. Per germline, CDR1 MNHEY and CDR2 SVGAGI. V was shortened by 4 bases and J by 2 bases, with 14 bases between the two germline ends. The CDR3, as DNA: TGTGCCAGCAGTTGGTTACAGATTTATAACACCGGGGAGCTGTTTTTT. Its protein product is CASSWLQIYNTGELFF.

This chain uses TRBV5-1 with TRBJ2-1, with TRBD2 matching 9 bases. The germline V gene has CDR1 SGHRS and CDR2 YFSETQ. V shed 1 base, J shed 6 bases, and the junction held 8 bases outside the gene matches. This CDR3 has 16 residues. Here the CDR3 reads CASSLTAGGQGNEQFF. Here the CDR3 DNA reads TGCGCCAGCAGCTTGACGGCGGGGGGGCAGGGCAATGAGCAGTTCTTC.

This rearrangement joins TRBV5-4 to TRBJ2-1, with D maybe TRBD1 (5 bases). With 4 bases removed from V and 8 bases from J, the gap between germline ends came to 25 bases. From germline, CDR1 is SGHNT and CDR2 YYREEE (reference sequence). This CDR3 is built from 17 residues. In DNA, the CDR3 is TGTGCCAGCAGCCCAACCACCAGGGTACTCCATGCGGATGAGCAGTTCTTC. Protein product: CASSPTTRVLHADEQFF.

This chain connects TRBV19 to TRBJ2-7; 9 nucleotides line up with TRBD1. CDR3 length: 14 residues. Germline CDR1 and CDR2: LNHDA and SQIVND (reference sequence). The V gene end was trimmed by 7 bases and the J gene end by 2 bases; junction bases not matched to a gene: 6. The CDR3 reads CASTPGQGTYEQYF. The CDR3 nucleotides are TGTGCCAGTACTCCGGGACAGGGAACCTACGAGCAGTACTTC.

This clone was counted between two and nine times. The junction departs from germline at one end; a sequencing error may be responsible. The chain has TRBV28 and TRBJ2-7; maybe TRBD2 (5 bases). Germline V gene data show CDR1 as MDHEN and CDR2 as SYDVKM. This CDR3 contains 15 residues. In nucleotides, the CDR3 is TGTGCCAGCAGCCCGTTGAGGGATCCCTCCAACGAGCAGTACTTC. Its translation is CASSPLRDPSNEQYF.

The rearrangement links TRBV7-2 to TRBJ2-1; D is undetermined. Trimming shortened V by 5 bases and J by 0 bases, and 11 bases separated the two germline ends. Per germline, CDR1 SGHTA and CDR2 FQGNSA. CDR3 length: 15 residues. This CDR3 reads CASSPLPSSYNEQFF. For the CDR3, the DNA is TGTGCCAGCAGCCCTCTACCATCCTCCTACAATGAGCAGTTCTTC.

In its sample, this clone was seen once. The chain carries TRBV7-6 and TRBJ2-3; TRBD2 might be the D (5 bases). The germline gives CDR1 SGHVS, CDR2 FNYEAQ. Trimming cost V 0 bases and J 5 bases, with 9 bases left between them. This CDR3 is 14 amino acids long. The CDR3 region is CASSLALAGDTQYF. In DNA form, the CDR3 reads TGTGCCAGCAGCTTAGCCCTAGCCGGAGATACGCAGTATTTT.

J is TRBJ2-2 and V is TRBV19, with 12 nucleotides matching TRBD2. The V gene's germline CDR1 is LNHDA and CDR2 SQIVND (reference sequence). The CDR3 is 17 residues long. Trimming at V came to 3 bases and at J to 1 base, leaving 3 bases not matched to a gene. The CDR3 region has the DNA TGTGCCAGTAGTATCGGGGGACTAGCGGGGAACACCGGGGAGCTGTTTTTT. Translation: CASSIGGLAGNTGELFF. Looking up the rest from reference TRBV19 and TRBJ2-2 gives the full variable domain: DGGITQSPKYLFRKEGQNVTLSCEQNLNHDAMYWYRQDPGQGLRLIYYSQIVNDFQKGDIAEGYSVSREKKESFPLTVTSAQKNPTAFYLCASSIGGLAGNTGELFFGEGSRLTVL.

The CDR3 reads CASSLGIRAGGSNEQFF. CDR3 coding DNA: TGTGCCAGCAGCTTGGGGATTAGGGCAGGGGGTAGCAATGAGCAGTTCTTC. The chain couples TRBV7-2 to TRBJ2-1, with 7 nucleotides matching TRBD1. From germline, CDR1 is SGHTA and CDR2 FQGNSA. This CDR3 is built from 17 residues. V lost 3 bases, J lost 6 bases, and 14 bases stayed unmatched.

The chain joins TRBV6-5 to TRBJ2-1, with a tentative D call TRBD2 (5 bases). Germline lookup yields CDR1 MNHEY and CDR2 SVGAGI. Deletions cut 8 bases from V and 0 bases from J, with 14 bases between. CDR3 length: 15 residues. The DNA for the CDR3 is TGTGCCAGCGTGAAAAGAGCGGTCTCCTACAATGAGCAGTTCTTC. Protein product: CASVKRAVSYNEQFF.

The chain joins TRBV7-9 to TRBJ1-2; 7 nucleotides match TRBD1. This CDR3 region has 13 residues. CDR1 SEHNR and CDR2 FQNEAQ come from the germline V gene (reference sequence). The trim removed 6 bases at V and 7 bases at J, leaving 8 bases unmatched. CDR3 in DNA: TGTGCCAGCAGACTAGACAGGGACGGTGGCTACACCTTC. As protein: CASRLDRDGGYTF. The full variable domain, in which reference TRBV7-9 and TRBJ1-2 provide the parts outside the CDR3, is DTGVSQNPRHKITKRGQNVTFRCDPISEHNRLYWYRQTLGQGPEFLTYFQNEAQLEKSRLLSDRFSAERPKGSFSTLEIQRTEQGDSAMYLCASRLDRDGGYTFGSGTRLTVV.

The chain carries TRBV18 and TRBJ1-2; TRBD1 matches at 11 bases. Trimming at V came to 6 bases and at J to 8 bases, leaving 14 bases not matched to a gene. The CDR3 sequence is 16 residues long. Per germline, CDR1 KGHSH and CDR2 LQKENI. CDR3 residues: CASSQGQGGPGVGYTF. CDR3 in DNA: TGTGCCAGCTCGCAGGGACAGGGGGGCCCTGGCGTGGGCTACACCTTC.

The V call is TRBV28, the J call TRBJ1-6; TRBD1 agrees at 7 bases. After removal of 5 bases from V and 5 bases from J, the junction contained 6 bases not matched to a gene. Germline V lookup: CDR1 MDHEN, CDR2 SYDVKM. The CDR3 loop spans 15 amino acids. In DNA, the CDR3 is TGTGCCAGCAGTATCCGGGACAGAAATAATTCACCCCTCCACTTT. Translating it yields CASSIRDRNNSPLHF.